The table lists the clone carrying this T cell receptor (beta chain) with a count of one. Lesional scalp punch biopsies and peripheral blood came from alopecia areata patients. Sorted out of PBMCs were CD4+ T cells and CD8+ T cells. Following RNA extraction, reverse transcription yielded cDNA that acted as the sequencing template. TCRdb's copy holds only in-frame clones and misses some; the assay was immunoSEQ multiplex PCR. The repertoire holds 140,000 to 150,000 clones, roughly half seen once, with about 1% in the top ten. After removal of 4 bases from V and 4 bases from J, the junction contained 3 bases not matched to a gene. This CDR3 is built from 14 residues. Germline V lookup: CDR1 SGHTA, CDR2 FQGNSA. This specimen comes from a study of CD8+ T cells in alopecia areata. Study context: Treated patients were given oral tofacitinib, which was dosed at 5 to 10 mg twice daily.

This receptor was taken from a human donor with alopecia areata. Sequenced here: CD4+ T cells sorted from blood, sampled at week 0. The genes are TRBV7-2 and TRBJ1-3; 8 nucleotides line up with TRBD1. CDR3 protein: CASSSDRVGNTIYF. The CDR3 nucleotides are TGTGCCAGCAGCTCGGACAGGGTGGGAAACACCATATATTTT.